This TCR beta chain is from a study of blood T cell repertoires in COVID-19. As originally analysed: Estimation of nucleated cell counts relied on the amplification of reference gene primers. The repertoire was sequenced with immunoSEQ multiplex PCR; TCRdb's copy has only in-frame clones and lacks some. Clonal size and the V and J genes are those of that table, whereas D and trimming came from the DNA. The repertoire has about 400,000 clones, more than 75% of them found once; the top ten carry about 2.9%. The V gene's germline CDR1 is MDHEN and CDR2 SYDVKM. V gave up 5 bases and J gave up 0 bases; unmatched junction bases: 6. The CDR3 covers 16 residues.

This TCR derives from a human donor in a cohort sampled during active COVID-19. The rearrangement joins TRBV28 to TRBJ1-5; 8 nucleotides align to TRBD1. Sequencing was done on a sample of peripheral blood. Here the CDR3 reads CASSPQQGDSNQPQHF. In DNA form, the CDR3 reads TGTGCCAGCAGTCCTCAACAGGGGGATAGCAATCAGCCCCAGCATTTT.